The 25 T cell receptor beta chains given below trace back to one sample, sequenced in a study of blood T cells in healthy people across ages. Primers used in a second PCR of about 6 to 11 cycles were a sample-barcoded 5' primer and a J-beta primer mix. Each CDR3 protein gets one entry after TCRdb re-called the 5' RACE reads with MiXCR. The table shows 1.4 million or so distinct CDR3 sequences, with around 40% occurring only once. The sequenced material came from blood. These TCRs come from a woman under 30 in good health.

Worth noting for this clonotype: Being one base from a much bigger clone, this may be a read error. The V and J genes are TRBV7-9 and TRBJ2-4, with a tentative D call TRBD2 (5 bases). The length of the CDR3 is 16 residues. The germline V gene encodes CDR1 SEHNR and CDR2 FQNEAQ (reference sequence). The CDR3 is CASSVAVGLAKNIRYF. The CDR3 DNA is TGTGCCAGCAGCGTAGCTGTCGGGCTAGCCAAAAACATTCGGTACTTC.

This clonotype appeared a few times. The chain joins TRBV6-5 to TRBJ2-1; the D is unclear. TRBJ2-7 matches the DNA end more closely, so the J call is doubtful. Germline assignment: CDR1 MNHEY and CDR2 SVGAGI. This CDR3 has 13 residues. CDR3 in DNA: TGTGCCAGCAGTTACTCGGCTTACAATGAGCAGTACTTC. Its translation is CASSYSAYNEQYF.

This clonotype turned up a few times. The chain employs TRBV4-3 and TRBJ2-5; the D gene is possibly TRBD2 (6 bases). This CDR3 is built from 16 residues. Trimming stripped 1 base from V and 0 bases from J, with 12 bases between. Per germline, CDR1 LGHNA and CDR2 YSLEER. The DNA of the CDR3 is TGCGCCAGCAGCCAAGGGGTAGCGGAAAACCAAGAGACCCAGTACTTC. Its translation: CASSQGVAENQETQYF.

The chain uses TRBV7-2 and TRBJ2-7, with D tentatively TRBD1 (6 bases). CDR1 SGHTA and CDR2 FQGNSA come from the germline V gene. The V end lost 1 base, the J end lost 4 bases, and 20 bases lay between the germline ends. This CDR3 contains 17 residues. This chain's CDR3 is CASSLVVGYPRGYEQYF. CDR3 coding DNA: TGTGCCAGCAGCTTAGTCGTAGGGTATCCTAGGGGGTACGAGCAGTACTTC.

This chain joins TRBV29-1 and TRBJ2-1; D tentatively fits TRBD1 or TRBD2 (5 bases each). The CDR3 runs to 12 residues. With 8 bases removed from V and 1 base from J, the gap between germline ends came to 9 bases. CDR1 and CDR2 (germline): SQVTM, ANQGSEA. CDR3 sequence: CSHRTSYNEQFF. The CDR3, as DNA: TGCAGCCACAGGACTTCCTACAATGAGCAGTTCTTC.

In this sample, this clonotype turned up many times. V gene TRBV27 combines with J gene TRBJ1-5; no reliable D call. V was clipped by 0 bases and J by 3 bases, with 3 bases between them. The CDR3 runs 13 residues. Germline V gene sequence: CDR1 MNHEY, CDR2 SMNVEV (reference sequence). CDR3 in DNA: TGTGCCAGCAGTTTATCCTACAATCAGCCCCAGCATTTT. This gives the protein CASSLSYNQPQHF.

This clonotype was recorded at least ten times. The chain carries TRBV15 and TRBJ2-1; 12 bases align to TRBD2. This CDR3 is built from 16 residues. The V and J ends lost 3 bases and 7 bases, in that order; junction bases with no gene match: 7. CDR1 and CDR2 (germline): LNHNV, YYDKDF (reference sequence). The CDR3 sequence is CATSSRGLAGLNEQFF. The DNA for the CDR3 is TGTGCCACCAGCAGTCGGGGACTAGCGGGCTTGAATGAGCAGTTCTTC.

The chain couples TRBV5-1 to TRBJ1-2; weak D call: TRBD1 (6 bases). Germline V gives CDR1 SGHRS, CDR2 YFSETQ. Between the trimmed V and J ends, which lost 0 bases and 7 bases, there was a span of 19 bases. The CDR3 runs to 16 residues. CDR3 region: CASSLGSPGQSAGYTF. The CDR3 nucleotides are TGCGCCAGCAGCTTGGGATCTCCGGGACAAAGCGCTGGCTACACCTTC.

The table lists this clonotype with a few counts. V is TRBV29-1 and J is TRBJ2-1; 16 nucleotides align to TRBD2. After removal of 3 bases from V and 9 bases from J, the junction contained 8 bases not matched to a gene. The CDR3 is made up of 16 amino acids. Germline CDR1 is SQVTM and CDR2 is ANQGSEA. CDR3 DNA sequence: TGCAGCGTTGACTACATCGGGACTAGCGGGAGGGTTGAGCAGTTCTTC. Its protein is CSVDYIGTSGRVEQFF.

V usage is TRBV4-3 and J usage is TRBJ1-1; 7 nucleotides line up with TRBD1. The CDR3 length is 15 residues. With V trimmed by 2 bases and J by 4 bases, 7 bases remained unmatched. The germline gives CDR1 LGHNA, CDR2 YSLEER. The CDR3 region is CASSQLQGWSTEAFF. The CDR3 DNA follows: TGCGCCAGCAGCCAATTACAGGGGTGGAGCACTGAAGCTTTCTTT.

The gene calls are TRBV9 and TRBJ2-3; D possibly matches TRBD1 or TRBD2 (5 bases each). This CDR3 spans 14 amino acids. CDR1 and CDR2 (germline): SGDLS, YYNGEE. V lost 0 bases to trimming and J lost 3 bases, with 8 bases between them. The CDR3 DNA sequence: TGTGCCAGCAGCGTAGGCAGGGAGACAGATACGCAGTATTTT. This codes for CASSVGRETDTQYF.

The V call is TRBV10-3, the J call TRBJ1-1; the D is unclear. CDR1 is ENHRY, CDR2 SYGVKD, per germline. The CDR3 sequence is 12 residues long. Trimming stripped 10 bases from V and 0 bases from J, with 9 bases between. The CDR3 protein is CATAHLNTEAFF. The CDR3 DNA sequence: TGTGCCACGGCGCATTTGAACACTGAAGCTTTCTTT.

The V call is TRBV2, the J call TRBJ2-4, with a possible D match to TRBD1 (6 bases). V dropped 5 bases and J dropped 0 bases, with 11 bases sitting between them. Germline V CDR1 and CDR2: SNHLY, FYNNEI. The CDR3 has 15 residues. CDR3 in DNA: TGTGCCAGCAGTTCAGGGGCTATAGCCAAAAACATTCAGTACTTC. Protein sequence: CASSSGAIAKNIQYF.

Ten or more counts support this clonotype. This sequence joins TRBV7-2 and TRBJ2-3; a weak D match, TRBD2 (7 bases). The CDR3 contains 14 residues. V lost 3 bases and J lost 6, with 13 bases in between. Germline V gene data show CDR1 as SGHTA and CDR2 as FQGNSA. The CDR3: CASSLGGGEDTQYF. In DNA form, the CDR3 reads TGTGCCAGCAGCTTGGGAGGGGGGGAGGATACGCAGTATTTT.

In the case of this clonotype: A read error may produce the germline difference seen at one junction end. The CDR3: CASSQSGWAYEQYF. CDR3 sequence (DNA): TGTGCCAGCAGCCAGTCAGGATGGGCCTACGAGCAGTATTTC. The chain has TRBV3-1 and TRBJ2-7, with D uncertain. There are 14 residues in the CDR3. CDR1 is LGHDT and CDR2 is YNNKEL in the germline V gene (reference sequence).

The V and J genes are TRBV5-6 and TRBJ2-5, with D perhaps TRBD1 (5 bases). The closer fit of TRBJ2-7 to the DNA end suggests the J call may be wrong. Germline lookup yields CDR1 SGHDT and CDR2 YYEEEE. This CDR3 has 14 residues. The CDR3 sequence is CASSLGQGLIEQYF. The CDR3 DNA sequence: TGTGCCAGCAGCTTAGGTCAGGGCTTAATCGAGCAGTACTTC.

The rearrangement joins TRBV30 to TRBJ2-6; 7 bases match TRBD1. This CDR3 comprises 13 residues. The germline CDR1 and CDR2 sequences are GTSNPN and SVGIG (reference sequence). J gave up 2 bases and V 5 bases, and 0 bases lay outside the gene matches. As DNA, the CDR3 is TGTGCCTGGGACAGGGCTGGGGCCAACGTCCTGACTTTC. It codes for CAWDRAGANVLTF.

Of note for this clonotype: Its ends do not fully match the called genes, so a read error is possible. This sequence joins TRBV12-3 or TRBV12-4 and TRBJ1-2, with D uncertain. The CDR3 length is 12 residues. For the CDR3, the DNA is TGTGCCGGCAGAGATGAGGGAAATGGCTACACCTTC. It encodes CAGRDEGNGYTF.

In its sample, this clonotype was seen a few times. This chain uses TRBV5-1 with TRBJ1-2; 8 nucleotides align to TRBD1. The ends lost 6 bases at V and 4 bases at J; junction bases unmatched: 11. This CDR3 comprises 15 residues. Germline V gives CDR1 SGHRS, CDR2 YFSETQ. CDR3 DNA sequence: TGCGCCAGCACGCCAGGGGGCGCCGATCCCTATGGCTACACCTTC. This codes for CASTPGGADPYGYTF.

The CDR3 is CASSPPETTRTVTEAFF. In nucleotides, the CDR3 is TGTGCCAGCTCACCACCAGAAACGACGCGTACGGTCACTGAAGCTTTCTTT. The chain employs TRBV18 and TRBJ1-1; no clear D gene. Germline V gives CDR1 KGHSH, CDR2 LQKENI. Trimming cost V 0 bases and J 4 bases, with 18 bases left between them. The CDR3 has 17 amino acids. Drawing the rest from reference TRBV18 and TRBJ1-1, the complete variable domain is NAGVMQNPRHLVRRRGQEARLRCSPMKGHSHVYWYRQLPEEGLKFMVYLQKENIIDESGMPKERFSAEFPKEGPSILRIQQVVRGDSAAYFCASSPPETTRTVTEAFFGQGTRLTVV.

The chain joins TRBV5-1 to TRBJ2-3; a weak D match, TRBD1 (6 bases). Germline assignment: CDR1 SGHRS and CDR2 YFSETQ. Trimming took 10 bases from V and 0 from J, leaving 15 bases between them. The CDR3 runs 14 residues. The CDR3 DNA follows: TGCGCCTCCCAGAGGGACACCAGCACAGATACGCAGTATTTT. Protein: CASQRDTSTDTQYF.

This clonotype was observed a handful of times. The chain has TRBV20-1 and TRBJ2-7, with D perhaps TRBD2 (6 bases). CDR1 is DFQATT and CDR2 is SNEGSKA in the germline V gene (reference sequence). Trimming shortened V by 4 bases and J by 2 bases, and 18 bases separated the two germline ends. This CDR3 region has 15 residues. CDR3 sequence: CSAINSGGGPYEQYF. CDR3 coding DNA: TGCAGTGCTATCAATTCCGGGGGTGGACCCTACGAGCAGTACTTC.

The chain employs TRBV4-3 and TRBJ1-6; 10 bases fit TRBD1. V shed 4 bases and J 7 bases; nucleotides not matched to a gene: 7. CDR1 and CDR2 (germline): LGHNA, YSLEER. The CDR3 runs 16 residues. The CDR3 DNA follows: TGCGCCAGCAGCCTCTACCGGGACAGGGGAAATTCACCCCTCCACTTT. This translates into CASSLYRDRGNSPLHF.

The rearrangement links TRBV11-3 to TRBJ2-1, with 7 bases fitting TRBD1. The J call could be wrong; TRBJ2-7 is a better fit for the DNA end. The CDR3 is 14 amino acids. Germline CDR1 reads SGHNT; CDR2 reads YENEEA. The CDR3 DNA reads TGTGCCAGCAGCGCAGGGGGAAACTACAATGAGCAGTACTTC. It encodes CASSAGGNYNEQYF.

This rearrangement joins TRBV20-1 to TRBJ2-5, with D possibly TRBD2 on 5 matching bases. This CDR3 is built from 14 residues. The V and J ends lost 4 bases and 11 bases respectively, with 23 bases between them. The germline V gene encodes CDR1 DFQATT and CDR2 SNEGSKA (reference sequence). CDR3 residues: CSAKRRDGTWEQYF. CDR3 in DNA: TGCAGTGCTAAACGGCGAGACGGCACTTGGGAGCAGTACTTC.